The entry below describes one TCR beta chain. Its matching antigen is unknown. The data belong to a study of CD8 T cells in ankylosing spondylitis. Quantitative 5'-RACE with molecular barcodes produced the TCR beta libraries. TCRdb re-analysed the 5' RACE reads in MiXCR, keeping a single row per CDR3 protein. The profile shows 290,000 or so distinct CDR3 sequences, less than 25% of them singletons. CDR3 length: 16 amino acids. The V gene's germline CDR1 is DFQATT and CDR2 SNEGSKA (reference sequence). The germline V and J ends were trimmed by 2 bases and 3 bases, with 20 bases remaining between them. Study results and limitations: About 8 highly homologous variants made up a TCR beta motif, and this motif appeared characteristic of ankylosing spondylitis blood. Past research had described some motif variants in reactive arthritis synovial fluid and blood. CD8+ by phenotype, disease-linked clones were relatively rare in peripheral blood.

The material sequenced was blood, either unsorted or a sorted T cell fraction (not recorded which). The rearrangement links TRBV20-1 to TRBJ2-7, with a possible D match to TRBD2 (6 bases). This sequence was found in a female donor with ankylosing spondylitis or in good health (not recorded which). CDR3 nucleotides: TGCAGTGCTAGAACGGGTGGACTAAATAGTTTCTACGAGCAGTACTTC. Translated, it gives CSARTGGLNSFYEQYF.